Listed here is a single TCR beta chain. Its antigen remains unidentified. PCR involved 60 Vbeta and 13 Jbeta primers. Only in-frame clones appear in the TCRdb table, and some are missing; sequencing was by immunoSEQ multiplex PCR. The profile shows 130,000 or so clones, approximately 72% of them singletons. This CDR3 region has 15 residues. V lost 6 bases, J lost 1 base, and 8 bases stayed unmatched. CDR1 MNHEY and CDR2 SMNVEV come from the germline V gene (reference sequence). These data originate in a study of cytomegalovirus exposure and HLA in healthy donors. As for the study in general: Findings of an earlier analysis included some 120 million unique TCR beta sequences from roughly 200 million T cells. The study, taken as a whole, reports: As was reported, the classifier diagnosed cytomegalovirus status with high specificity and sensitivity. Among the sequence variants, a highly shared cluster was likely an artifact of sequencing. Reportedly, HLA-A and HLA-B alleles of most subjects were accurately predicted from TCR beta.

Material: PBMCs. J is TRBJ1-2 and V is TRBV27, with 7 bases that match TRBD1. This clonotype was obtained from an older woman in good health and CMV-seronegative. CDR3 in DNA: TGTGCCAGCAGCGCCGGGACAGCTCGTAACTATGGCTACACCTTC. Its translation is CASSAGTARNYGYTF.